This section outlines one TCR beta chain sequence together with its context. What it recognizes is unknown. Germline V gene data show CDR1 as MRHNA and CDR2 as SNTAGT. The CDR3 is 14 amino acids. V trimming: 8 bases; J trimming: 5 bases; junction bases outside the gene matches: 6. The data belong to a study of T cell responses to AZD1222 COVID-19 vaccine. General study points: Seropositivity was recorded at baseline in only a handful of AZD1222 recipients. The study sampled repertoires only after the peak T cell response. Nearly half of spike-specific TCRs reportedly go after variant regions that carry no mutations. White British people made up most donors, females outnumbered males, and clonal diversity was possibly underestimated.

This table comes from immunoSEQ multiplex PCR, and its TCRdb copy is limited to in-frame clones, with some not included. The sample lists some 170,000 clones, approximately 90% occurring once. This rearrangement joins TRBV6-4 to TRBJ1-6; 7 bases are a match to TRBD1. The sequencing used peripheral blood, collected on day 0 of AZD1222 vaccination. The receptor was derived from an adult in good health. CDR3 nucleotide sequence: TGTGCCAGCGGGCAGGGGGGCAATAATTCACCCCTCCACTTT. Its translation: CASGQGGNNSPLHF.